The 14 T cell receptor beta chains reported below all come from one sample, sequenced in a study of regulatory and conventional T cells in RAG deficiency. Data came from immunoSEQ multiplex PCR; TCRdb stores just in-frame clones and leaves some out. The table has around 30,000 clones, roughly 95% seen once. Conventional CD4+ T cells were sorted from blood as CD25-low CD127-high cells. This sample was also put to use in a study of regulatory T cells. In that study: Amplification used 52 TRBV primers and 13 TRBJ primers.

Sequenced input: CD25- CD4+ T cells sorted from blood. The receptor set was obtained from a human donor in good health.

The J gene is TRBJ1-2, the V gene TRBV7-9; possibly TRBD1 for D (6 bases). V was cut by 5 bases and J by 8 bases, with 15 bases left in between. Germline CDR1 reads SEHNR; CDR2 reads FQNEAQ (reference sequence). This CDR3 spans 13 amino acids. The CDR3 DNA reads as TGTGCCAGCAGCCCCAACAGGGCGGAAGGCTACACCTTC. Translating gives CASSPNRAEGYTF. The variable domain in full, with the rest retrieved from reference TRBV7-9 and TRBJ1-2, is DTGVSQNPRHKITKRGQNVTFRCDPISEHNRLYWYRQTLGQGPEFLTYFQNEAQLEKSRLLSDRFSAERPKGSFSTLEIQRTEQGDSAMYLCASSPNRAEGYTFGSGTRLTVV.

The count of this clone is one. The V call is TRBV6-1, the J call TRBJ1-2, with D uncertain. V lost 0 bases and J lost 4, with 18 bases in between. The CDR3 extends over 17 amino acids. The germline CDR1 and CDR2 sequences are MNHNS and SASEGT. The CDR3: CASSEAQAGGRVYGYTF. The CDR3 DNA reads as TGTGCCAGCAGTGAAGCGCAGGCAGGAGGGCGGGTCTATGGCTACACCTTC.

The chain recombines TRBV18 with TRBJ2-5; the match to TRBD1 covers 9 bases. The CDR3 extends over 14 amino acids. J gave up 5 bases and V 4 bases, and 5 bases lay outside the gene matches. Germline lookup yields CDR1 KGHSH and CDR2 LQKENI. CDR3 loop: CASSRTGDLETQYF. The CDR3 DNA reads TGTGCCAGCTCACGGACAGGGGACCTCGAGACCCAGTACTTC.

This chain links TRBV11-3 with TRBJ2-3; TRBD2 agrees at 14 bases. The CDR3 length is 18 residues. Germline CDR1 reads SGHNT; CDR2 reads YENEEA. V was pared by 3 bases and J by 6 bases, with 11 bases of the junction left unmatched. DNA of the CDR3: TGTGCCAGCAGCTTTACGATGACTAGCGGGGGGGCCCCCGATACGCAGTATTTT. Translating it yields CASSFTMTSGGAPDTQYF.

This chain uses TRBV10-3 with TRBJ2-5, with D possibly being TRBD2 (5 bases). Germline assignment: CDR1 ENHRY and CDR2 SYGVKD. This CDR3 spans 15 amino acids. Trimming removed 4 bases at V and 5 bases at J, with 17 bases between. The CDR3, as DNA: TGTGCCATCAGTGGATCCGGGAACTTAGGGGAGACCCAGTACTTC. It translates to CAISGSGNLGETQYF.

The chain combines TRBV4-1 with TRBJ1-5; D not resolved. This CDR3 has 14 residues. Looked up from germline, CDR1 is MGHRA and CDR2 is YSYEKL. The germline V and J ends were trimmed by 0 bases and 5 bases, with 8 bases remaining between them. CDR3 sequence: CASSQEMAYQPQHF. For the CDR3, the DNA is TGCGCCAGCAGCCAAGAAATGGCCTATCAGCCCCAGCATTTT.

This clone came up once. The CDR3 DNA follows: TGTGCCAGCAGTGGCCTCCTGGGACAGGAGAGGAGGGAGACCCAGTACTTC. Its translation is CASSGLLGQERRETQYF. The chain joins TRBV2 to TRBJ2-5; 8 bases align to TRBD1. The CDR3 sequence is 17 residues long. Trimming at V came to 4 bases and at J to 5 bases, leaving 15 bases not matched to a gene. Germline V gene data show CDR1 as SNHLY and CDR2 as FYNNEI.

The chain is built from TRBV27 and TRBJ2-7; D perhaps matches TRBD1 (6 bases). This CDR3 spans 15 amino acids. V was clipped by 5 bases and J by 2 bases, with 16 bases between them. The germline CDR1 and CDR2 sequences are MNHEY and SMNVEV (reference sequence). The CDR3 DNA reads TGTGCCAGCAGTATGAAGACAGGTAAACCCTACGAGCAGTACTTC. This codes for CASSMKTGKPYEQYF.

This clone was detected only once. The CDR3 spells CASRPSGLPGAYEQYF. CDR3 bases: TGCGCCAGCAGACCTAGCGGACTCCCTGGAGCCTACGAGCAGTACTTC. The chain joins TRBV5-1 to TRBJ2-7, with 7 bases that match TRBD2. Trimming cost V 5 bases and J 2 bases; bases outside gene matches: 13. Germline values: CDR1 SGHRS, CDR2 YFSETQ. This CDR3 spans 16 amino acids.

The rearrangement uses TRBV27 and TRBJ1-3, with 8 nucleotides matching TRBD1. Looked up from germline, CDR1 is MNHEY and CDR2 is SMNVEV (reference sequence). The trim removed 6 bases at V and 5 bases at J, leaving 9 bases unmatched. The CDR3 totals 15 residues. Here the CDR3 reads CASRPQGAPRNTIYF. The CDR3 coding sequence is TGTGCCAGCAGACCCCAGGGGGCACCCCGAAACACCATATATTTT.

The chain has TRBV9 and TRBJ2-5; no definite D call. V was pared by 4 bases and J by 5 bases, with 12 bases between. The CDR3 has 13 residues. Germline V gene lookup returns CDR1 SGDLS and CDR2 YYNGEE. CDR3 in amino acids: CASSKDLEETQYF. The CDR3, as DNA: TGTGCCAGCAGCAAAGACCTGGAGGAGACCCAGTACTTC. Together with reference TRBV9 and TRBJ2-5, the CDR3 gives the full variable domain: DSGVTQTPKHLITATGQRVTLRCSPRSGDLSVYWYQQSLDQGLQFLIQYYNGEERAKGNILERFSAQQFPDLHSELNLSSLELGDSALYFCASSKDLEETQYFGPGTRLLVL.

The chain's CDR3 is CASARWVGLNTEAFF. For the CDR3, the DNA is TGTGCCAGCGCTCGGTGGGTTGGGCTGAACACTGAAGCTTTCTTT. The rearrangement joins TRBV7-2 to TRBJ1-1; D gene uncertain. This CDR3 comprises 15 residues. Trimming pared 8 bases from V and 0 bases from J, leaving 16 bases between. CDR1 is SGHTA, CDR2 FQGNSA, per germline.

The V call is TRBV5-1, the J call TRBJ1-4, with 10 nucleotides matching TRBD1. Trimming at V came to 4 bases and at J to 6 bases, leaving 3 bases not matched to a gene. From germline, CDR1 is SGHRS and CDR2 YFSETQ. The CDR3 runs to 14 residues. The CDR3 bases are TGCGCCAGCAGCCCCGGGACAGGGGATGAAAAACTGTTTTTT. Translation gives CASSPGTGDEKLFF.

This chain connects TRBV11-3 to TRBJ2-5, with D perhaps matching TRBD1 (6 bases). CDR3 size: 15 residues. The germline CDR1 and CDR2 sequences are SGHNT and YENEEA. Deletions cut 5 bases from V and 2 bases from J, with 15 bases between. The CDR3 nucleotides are TGTGCCAGCAGCCCCCATCCAGGGGCTCAAGAGACCCAGTACTTC. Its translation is CASSPHPGAQETQYF.